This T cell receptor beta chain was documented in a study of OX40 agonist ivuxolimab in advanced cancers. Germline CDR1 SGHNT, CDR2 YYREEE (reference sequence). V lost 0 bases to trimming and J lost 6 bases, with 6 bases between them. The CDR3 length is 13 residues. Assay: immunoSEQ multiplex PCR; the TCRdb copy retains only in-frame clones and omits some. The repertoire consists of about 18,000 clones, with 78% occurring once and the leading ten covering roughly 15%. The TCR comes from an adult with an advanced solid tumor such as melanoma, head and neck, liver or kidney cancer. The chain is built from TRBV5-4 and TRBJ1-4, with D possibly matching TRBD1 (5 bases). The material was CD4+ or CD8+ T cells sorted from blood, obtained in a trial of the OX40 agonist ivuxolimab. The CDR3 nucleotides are TGTGCCAGCAGCTTGGGGGGGGATGAAAAACTGTTTTTT. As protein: CASSLGGDEKLFF.